This T cell receptor beta chain was identified during a study of T cell responses to AZD1222 COVID-19 vaccine. This CDR3 has 13 amino acids. In germline, CDR1 is MNHNS, CDR2 SASEGT. Trimming shortened V by 3 bases and J by 6 bases, and 9 bases separated the two germline ends. General study results and limits: Baseline testing showed seropositivity in only a handful of AZD1222 recipients. Distributed over spike, vaccine-associated CD4 TCRs predominated at 160-218 and 743-854. Two AZD1222 doses significantly raised spike-specific TCR breadth and depth over controls.

Libraries were prepared by immunoSEQ multiplex PCR; TCRdb keeps only in-frame clonotypes and omits some of them. There are over 95,000 clones in the sample; more than 75% occur only once, and approximately 12% lies in the top ten. Comments on this clone: The antigen remains unidentified.

This receptor was taken from an adult in good health. The chain recombines TRBV6-1 with TRBJ2-1; TRBD1 or TRBD2 may be the D gene (5 bases each). The source was peripheral blood, collected on day 0 of AZD1222 vaccination. CDR3 amino acids: CASSDRGGNEQFF. CDR3 nucleotide sequence: TGTGCCAGCAGTGACCGGGGCGGCAATGAGCAGTTCTTC.